Listed below are T cell receptor beta chains from one sample, sequenced in a study of T cells of healthy individuals. TCRdb re-called the 5' RACE reads through MiXCR, storing one row per CDR3 protein. The sample includes 50,000 to 55,000 distinct CDR3 sequences, approximately 14% of them seen just once. These receptor sequences come from a human donor in good health. Both conserved end residues are trimmed from each CDR3. Fields, in order: J gene, clone size, CDR3 length, V gene, CDR3 protein. Clone size is stated in some rows and not others, as once, few, many or a class when expanded.

>TRBJ2-7|few|14|TRBV6-6
ASSRHPGQGISEQY
>TRBJ1-6|many|15|TRBV4-1
ASSQGTPKNLNSPLH
>TRBJ1-5|many|12|TRBV12-3/TRBV12-4
ASSPAGGNQPQH
>TRBJ1-5|.|11|TRBV12-3/TRBV12-4
ASSFSPNQPQH
>TRBJ2-3|many|14|TRBV3-1
ASSSQPGPNTDTQY
>TRBJ2-1|few|13|TRBV12-3/TRBV12-4
ASSLRTSGSSEQF
>TRBJ2-1|many|15|TRBV24-1
ATSDLPGWSSYNEQF
>TRBJ1-6|medium-sized|13|TRBV20-1
SADTRQGLNSPLH
>TRBJ1-6|many|11|TRBV20-1
SARVFDNSPLH
>TRBJ2-7|many|12|TRBV9
ASSPPGRNYEQY
>TRBJ2-7|many|10|TRBV30
AWSVLMYEQY